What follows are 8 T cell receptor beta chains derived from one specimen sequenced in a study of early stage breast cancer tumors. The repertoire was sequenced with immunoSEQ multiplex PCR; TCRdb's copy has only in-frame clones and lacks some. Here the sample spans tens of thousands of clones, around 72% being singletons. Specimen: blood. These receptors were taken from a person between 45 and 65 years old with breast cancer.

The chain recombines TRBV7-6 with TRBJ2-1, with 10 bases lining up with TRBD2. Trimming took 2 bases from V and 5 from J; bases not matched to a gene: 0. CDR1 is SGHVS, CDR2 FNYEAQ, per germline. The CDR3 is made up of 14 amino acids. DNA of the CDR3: TGTGCCAGCAGCTTACTAGCGGGAGACAATGAGCAGTTCTTC. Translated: CASSLLAGDNEQFF. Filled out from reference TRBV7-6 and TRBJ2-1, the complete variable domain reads GAGVSQSPRYKVTKRGQDVALRCDPISGHVSLYWYRQALGQGPEFLTYFNYEAQQDKSGLPNDRFSAERPEGSISTLTIQRTEQRDSAMYRCASSLLAGDNEQFFGPGTRLTVL.

The CDR3 sequence is CAISKQGAGYGYTF. DNA of the CDR3: TGTGCCATCAGCAAACAGGGGGCTGGCTATGGCTACACCTTC. The chain is built from TRBV10-3 and TRBJ1-2; 9 positions match TRBD1. The CDR3 has 14 amino acids. With V trimmed by 6 bases and J by 4 bases, 6 bases remained unmatched. Germline V CDR1 and CDR2: ENHRY, SYGVKD.

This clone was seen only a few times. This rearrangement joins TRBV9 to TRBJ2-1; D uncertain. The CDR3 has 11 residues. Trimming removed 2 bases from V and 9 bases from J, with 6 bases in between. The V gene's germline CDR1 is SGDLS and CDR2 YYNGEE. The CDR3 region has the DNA TGTGCCAGCAGCGTTTCCTCTGAGCAGTTCTTC. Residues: CASSVSSEQFF.

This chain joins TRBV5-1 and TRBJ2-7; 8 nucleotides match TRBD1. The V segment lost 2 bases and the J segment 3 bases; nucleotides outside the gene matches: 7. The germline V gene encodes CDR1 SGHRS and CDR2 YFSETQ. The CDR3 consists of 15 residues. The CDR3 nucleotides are TGCGCCAGCAGCTTTTCGACAGGGGCCTACTACGAGCAGTACTTC. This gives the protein CASSFSTGAYYEQYF.

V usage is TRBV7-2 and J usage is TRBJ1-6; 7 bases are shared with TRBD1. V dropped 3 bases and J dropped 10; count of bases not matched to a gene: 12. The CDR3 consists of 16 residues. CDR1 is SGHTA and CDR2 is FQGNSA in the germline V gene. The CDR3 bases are TGTGCCAGCAGCTTCAGGGGGACTGGATCACAATCACCCCTCCACTTT. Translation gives CASSFRGTGSQSPLHF. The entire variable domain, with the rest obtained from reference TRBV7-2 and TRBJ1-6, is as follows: GAGVSQSPSNKVTEKGKDVELRCDPISGHTALYWYRQSLGQGLEFLIYFQGNSAPDKSGLPSDRFSAERTGGSVSTLTIQRTQQEDSAVYLCASSFRGTGSQSPLHFGNGTRLTVT.

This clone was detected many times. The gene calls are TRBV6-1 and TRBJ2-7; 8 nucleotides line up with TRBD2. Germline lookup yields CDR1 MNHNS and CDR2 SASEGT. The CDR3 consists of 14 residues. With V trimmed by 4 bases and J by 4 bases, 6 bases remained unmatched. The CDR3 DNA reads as TGTGCCAGCAGTGTGGGACTAGGAACGTACGAGCAGTACTTC. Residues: CASSVGLGTYEQYF.

CDR3 in amino acids: CASSVVVADTQYF. Written as DNA, the CDR3 is TGTGCCAGCAGCGTAGTCGTAGCAGATACGCAGTATTTT. The chain is built from TRBV9 and TRBJ2-3; D is unclear. The CDR3 totals 13 residues. Germline V gives CDR1 SGDLS, CDR2 YYNGEE. Trimming stripped 0 bases from V and 4 bases from J, with 6 bases between.

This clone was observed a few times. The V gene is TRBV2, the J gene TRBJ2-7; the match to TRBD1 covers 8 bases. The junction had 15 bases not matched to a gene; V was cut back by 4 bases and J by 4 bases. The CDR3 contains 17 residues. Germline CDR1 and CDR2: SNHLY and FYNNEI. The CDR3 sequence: CASSVSRRDRIEYEQYF. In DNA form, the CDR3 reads TGTGCCAGCAGTGTGTCCCGAAGGGACAGGATAGAGTACGAGCAGTACTTC.